Below are 11 T cell receptor beta chains sequenced from a single sample in a study of memory CD4+ T cells and cytomegalovirus serostatus. Single viable CD3+CD4+CD8-CD45RO+ cells were sorted as the memory CD4+ T cells. Clones were read by immunoSEQ multiplex PCR, and TCRdb kept only the in-frame ones, dropping some. The sample yields tens of thousands of clones, over 65% seen once. Sequenced material: memory CD4+ T cells from blood. These receptors were obtained from an adult in good health and CMV-seronegative.

The chain has TRBV29-1 and TRBJ1-2, with 9 bases that match TRBD1. The CDR3 has 15 residues. Trimming at V came to 3 bases and at J to 2 bases, leaving 7 bases not matched to a gene. From germline, CDR1 is SQVTM and CDR2 ANQGSEA. As DNA, the CDR3 is TGCAGCGTTGAGGACAGGGGTTACCTCAACTATGGCTACACCTTC. It is translated as CSVEDRGYLNYGYTF.

This chain connects TRBV18 to TRBJ2-5; 7 nucleotides line up with TRBD1. Germline values: CDR1 KGHSH, CDR2 LQKENI. V shed 4 bases, J shed 1 base, and the junction held 3 bases outside the gene matches. There are 14 residues in the CDR3. Here the CDR3 DNA reads TGTGCCAGCTCACGGGACAGTGTCCAAGAGACCCAGTACTTC. This gives the protein CASSRDSVQETQYF.

Only a few counts were recorded for this clone. This sequence joins TRBV5-1 and TRBJ1-1; 11 nucleotides agree with TRBD1. Trimming at V came to 4 bases and at J to 1 base, leaving 3 bases not matched to a gene. CDR1 SGHRS and CDR2 YFSETQ come from the germline V gene. The CDR3 is 15 amino acids. The CDR3 sequence is CASSRTGGANTEAFF. In nucleotides, the CDR3 is TGCGCCAGCAGCCGGACAGGGGGCGCGAACACTGAAGCTTTCTTT.

The chain has TRBV29-1 and TRBJ1-1, with a weak D call TRBD1 (5 bases). Germline values: CDR1 SQVTM, CDR2 ANQGSEA. V lost 3 bases to trimming and J lost 2 bases, with 10 bases between them. This CDR3 has 13 amino acids. CDR3 amino acids: CSVDGGGNTEAFF. The DNA of the CDR3 is TGCAGCGTTGACGGGGGGGGAAACACTGAAGCTTTCTTT.

V is TRBV7-9 and J is TRBJ2-2; D could derive from TRBD1 or TRBD2 (5 bases each). Trimming cost V 6 bases and J 1 base, with 12 bases left between them. From germline, CDR1 is SEHNR and CDR2 FQNEAQ (reference sequence). The CDR3 is 15 residues long. CDR3: CASRGSRVNTGELFF. The CDR3 region has the DNA TGTGCCAGCAGAGGGAGCAGGGTGAACACCGGGGAGCTGTTTTTT.

This sequence joins TRBV27 and TRBJ1-2, with 8 bases aligning to TRBD1. Germline CDR1 reads MNHEY; CDR2 reads SMNVEV (reference sequence). This CDR3 has 15 residues. V gave up 6 bases and J gave up 3 bases; unmatched junction bases: 9. The CDR3 DNA follows: TGTGCCAGCAGCTCCGCCGGACAGGGCGACTATGGCTACACCTTC. It specifies CASSSAGQGDYGYTF.

This clone was seen a single time. The V gene is TRBV7-2, the J gene TRBJ1-5; weak D call: TRBD1 (6 bases). Per germline, CDR1 SGHTA and CDR2 FQGNSA. The V and J ends lost 1 base and 2 bases respectively, with 12 bases between them. This CDR3 has 16 amino acids. DNA of the CDR3: TGTGCCAGCAGCTTAGTATCGGGGGCGCGCAATCAGCCCCAGCATTTT. Its protein is CASSLVSGARNQPQHF.

The chain recombines TRBV19 with TRBJ2-7; either TRBD1 or TRBD2 may fit D (5 bases each). Germline loops: CDR1 LNHDA, CDR2 SQIVND (reference sequence). This CDR3 is 14 amino acids long. Trimming removed 10 bases from V and 6 bases from J, with 22 bases in between. CDR3 DNA: TGTGCCATAAATCGGGACCCCCCGGATGGCGAGCAGTACTTC. Translated: CAINRDPPDGEQYF.

The chain joins TRBV11-2 to TRBJ1-4; D is uncertain. Trimming cost V 4 bases and J 7 bases, with 13 bases left between them. Germline V gene data show CDR1 as SGHAT and CDR2 as FQNNGV. The CDR3 has 14 amino acids. DNA of the CDR3: TGTGCCAGCAGCTCGGACCAATTAGGTGAAAAACTGTTTTTT. It is translated as CASSSDQLGEKLFF.

V usage is TRBV11-3 and J usage is TRBJ2-1; TRBD2 agrees at 8 bases. Losses at the gene ends were 6 bases for V and 8 bases for J; bases not matched to a gene: 12. The CDR3 runs to 15 residues. Germline lookup yields CDR1 SGHNT and CDR2 YENEEA. For the CDR3, the DNA is TGTGCCAGCAGTGGGGCGGCGGGGGGTTGGGATGAGCAGTTCTTC. Its protein product is CASSGAAGGWDEQFF.

This clone ranks as medium-sized (0.01 to 0.1%). The gene calls are TRBV6-1 and TRBJ1-2, with 7 bases lining up with TRBD1. Trimming cost V 5 bases and J 1 base; bases outside gene matches: 7. CDR3 length: 15 residues. The germline V gene encodes CDR1 MNHNS and CDR2 SASEGT. CDR3 DNA: TGTGCCAGCAGTAGCCGGGACAGCTTTAACTATGGCTACACCTTC. Its protein is CASSSRDSFNYGYTF.